This T cell receptor (beta chain) was recorded in a study of T cell changes during pregnancy in multiple sclerosis. The method was immunoSEQ multiplex PCR; TCRdb's version includes in-frame clones alone and lacks a portion of them. The data show about 44,000 clones, 92% seen once. The V end was cut by 8 bases, the J end by 1 base, with 8 bases between. Germline V CDR1 and CDR2: ENHRY, SYGVKD. The CDR3 extends over 13 amino acids. This specimen consisted of CD4+ T cells from peripheral blood mononuclear cells, obtained in the first trimester of pregnancy. The chain couples TRBV10-3 to TRBJ1-4; TRBD1 might be the D (5 bases). The TCR originated in a female donor with multiple sclerosis, enrolled in a pregnancy study. CDR3 sequence (DNA): TGTGCCATCGGGGGAGGAACTAATGAAAAACTGTTTTTT. Amino acids: CAIGGGTNEKLFF.